A selection of T cell receptor beta chains follows, all from one sample in a study of control samples from healthy donors and cancer patients. Profiled with immunoSEQ multiplex PCR; TCRdb holds only in-frame clones, not every one. The sample lists 200,000 to 250,000 clones, 85% to 95% seen once, with roughly 1.6% in the top ten. The sample consisted of blood. These receptors were obtained from a man between 50 and 59 years old in good health. Both conserved end residues are part of each CDR3. D genes are given only for firm matches. Only part of the rows carry a size: once, few, many, or a class if the clone is expanded.

clone_size: .
v_call: TRBV9
d_call: .
j_call: TRBJ1-1
cdr3_nt: TGTGCCAGCGGACATGGGGGAGGATTCACTGAAGCTTTCTTT
cdr3_aa: CASGHGGGFTEAFF

clone_size: .
v_call: TRBV5-1
d_call: TRBD2
j_call: TRBJ2-1
cdr3_nt: TGCGCCAGCAGCTCCATCGGGACTAGCAATGAGCAGTTCTTC
cdr3_aa: CASSSIGTSNEQFF

clone_size: .
v_call: TRBV7-6
d_call: .
j_call: TRBJ1-2
cdr3_nt: TGTGCCAGCAGCTCCCAAGTTGGGGAATACGGCTACACCTTC
cdr3_aa: CASSSQVGEYGYTF

clone_size: .
v_call: TRBV5-1
d_call: .
j_call: TRBJ1-1
cdr3_nt: TGCGCCAGCAGCTTCACAGGGTCTTATGGTGAAGCTTTCTTT
cdr3_aa: CASSFTGSYGEAFF

clone_size: once
v_call: TRBV5-1
d_call: TRBD2
j_call: TRBJ2-7
cdr3_nt: TGCGCCAGCGGGCCCGGGGGGAGCACCTACGAGCAGTACTTC
cdr3_aa: CASGPGGSTYEQYF

clone_size: .
v_call: TRBV3-1/TRBV3-2
d_call: .
j_call: TRBJ1-3
cdr3_nt: TGTGCCAGCAGCCAAGACCCCTCGGGAGGCAGCTCTGGAAACACCATATATTTT
cdr3_aa: CASSQDPSGGSSGNTIYF

clone_size: .
v_call: TRBV21-1
d_call: .
j_call: TRBJ1-5
cdr3_nt: TGTGCCAGAGCCCTCTGTGTCCAGGCGAATCAGCCCCAGCATTTT
cdr3_aa: CARALCVQANQPQHF

clone_size: .
v_call: TRBV2
d_call: .
j_call: TRBJ1-6
cdr3_nt: TGTGCCAGCAACACAGGGAGGAATTCACCCCTCCACTTT
cdr3_aa: CASNTGRNSPLHF

clone_size: .
v_call: TRBV7-2
d_call: .
j_call: TRBJ2-3
cdr3_nt: TGTGCCAGCAGCTTAGCGGGGGGAGCCTTTGGCACAGATACGCAGTATTTT
cdr3_aa: CASSLAGGAFGTDTQYF

clone_size: .
v_call: TRBV15
d_call: TRBD1
j_call: TRBJ1-3
cdr3_nt: TGTGCCACCAGCAGAGATCGATTGACAGGGGTGGGAGACACCATATATTTT
cdr3_aa: CATSRDRLTGVGDTIYF

clone_size: .
v_call: TRBV7-7
d_call: .
j_call: TRBJ2-1
cdr3_nt: TGTGCTAGCAGCTTAAATCCCGCTTCCCTTGAGCAGTTCTTC
cdr3_aa: CASSLNPASLEQFF

clone_size: once
v_call: TRBV5-1
d_call: .
j_call: TRBJ2-6
cdr3_nt: TGCGCCAGCAGCGCAGGGTTTACGGCGGCCAACGTCCTGACTTTC
cdr3_aa: CASSAGFTAANVLTF

clone_size: .
v_call: TRBV7-2
d_call: TRBD1
j_call: TRBJ1-2
cdr3_nt: TGTGCCAGCAGCTCACAGGGGCCCAAGTATGGCTACACCTTC
cdr3_aa: CASSSQGPKYGYTF

clone_size: .
v_call: TRBV5-1
d_call: TRBD1
j_call: TRBJ2-4
cdr3_nt: TGCGCCAGCAGCTTGGAACAGGGGAGCATTCAGTACTTC
cdr3_aa: CASSLEQGSIQYF

clone_size: .
v_call: TRBV20-1
d_call: .
j_call: TRBJ1-2
cdr3_nt: TGCAGTGCTAGTAAAGGTATCTATGGCTACACCTTC
cdr3_aa: CSASKGIYGYTF

clone_size: .
v_call: TRBV6-5
d_call: .
j_call: TRBJ1-5
cdr3_nt: TGTGCCAGCAGAATGACAAGTAGCAATCAGCCCCAGCATTTT
cdr3_aa: CASRMTSSNQPQHF

clone_size: .
v_call: TRBV19
d_call: .
j_call: TRBJ1-5
cdr3_nt: TGTGCCAGTAGTACCACGACCGGGGGGAGTCAGCCCCAGCATTTT
cdr3_aa: CASSTTTGGSQPQHF

clone_size: .
v_call: TRBV2
d_call: .
j_call: TRBJ2-5
cdr3_nt: TGTGCCAGCAGACGGGGGGAACAGGGGAGGGAGACCCAGTACTTC
cdr3_aa: CASRRGEQGRETQYF

clone_size: .
v_call: TRBV6-2/TRBV6-3
d_call: TRBD2
j_call: TRBJ2-7
cdr3_nt: TGTGCCAGCAGCTCCCAACTAGCGGGGGTTACCTACGAGCAGTACTTC
cdr3_aa: CASSSQLAGVTYEQYF

clone_size: few
v_call: TRBV3-1/TRBV3-2
d_call: .
j_call: TRBJ2-5
cdr3_nt: TGTGCCAGCAGCCAAGTCCAGGGGCGGGAGACCCAGTACTTC
cdr3_aa: CASSQVQGRETQYF

clone_size: .
v_call: TRBV28
d_call: .
j_call: TRBJ2-2
cdr3_nt: TGTGCCAGCAGCTATTGGTCAGGTGGGACCGGGGAGCTGTTTTTT
cdr3_aa: CASSYWSGGTGELFF

clone_size: .
v_call: TRBV19
d_call: .
j_call: TRBJ2-3
cdr3_nt: TGTGCCAGTAGTCCCGGGTGGGGCACAGATACGCAGTATTTT
cdr3_aa: CASSPGWGTDTQYF

clone_size: .
v_call: TRBV5-4
d_call: TRBD1
j_call: TRBJ2-3
cdr3_nt: TGTGCCAGCAGCCCGGGACAGGGGAAAGATACGCAGTATTTT
cdr3_aa: CASSPGQGKDTQYF

clone_size: once
v_call: TRBV6-2/TRBV6-3
d_call: .
j_call: TRBJ2-3
cdr3_nt: TGTGCCAGCAGTCCACTAGGGGGTCGCGATACGCAGTATTTT
cdr3_aa: CASSPLGGRDTQYF

clone_size: .
v_call: TRBV11-3
d_call: .
j_call: TRBJ2-5
cdr3_nt: TGTGCCAGCAGCTTAGAGGGCGGCCAAGAGACCCAGTACTTC
cdr3_aa: CASSLEGGQETQYF

clone_size: .
v_call: TRBV7-2
d_call: .
j_call: TRBJ1-4
cdr3_nt: TGTGCCAGCAAAGTAGGAGGGGTTCCTAATGAAAAACTGTTTTTT
cdr3_aa: CASKVGGVPNEKLFF

clone_size: .
v_call: TRBV7-2
d_call: TRBD1
j_call: TRBJ1-1
cdr3_nt: TGTGCCAGCAGTTATACAGGGGGCACTGAAGCTTTCTTT
cdr3_aa: CASSYTGGTEAFF

clone_size: .
v_call: TRBV2
d_call: TRBD1
j_call: TRBJ1-5
cdr3_nt: TGTGCCAGCATGGGGACAGCAGAATCAGGGCCCCAGCATTTT
cdr3_aa: CASMGTAESGPQHF

clone_size: .
v_call: TRBV24-1
d_call: .
j_call: TRBJ2-1
cdr3_nt: TGTGCCACCAATCCGTCCCGGGCCTCCAATGAGCAGTTCTTC
cdr3_aa: CATNPSRASNEQFF

clone_size: .
v_call: TRBV4-3
d_call: TRBD1
j_call: TRBJ1-6
cdr3_nt: TGCGCCAGCAGCCAAGAGAAGGGGGCAGGCTCACCCCTCCACTTT
cdr3_aa: CASSQEKGAGSPLHF

clone_size: .
v_call: TRBV20-1
d_call: .
j_call: TRBJ2-7
cdr3_nt: TGCAGTGCTAATGATAGGACAGCCCCCTACGAGCAGTACTTC
cdr3_aa: CSANDRTAPYEQYF

clone_size: .
v_call: TRBV7-9
d_call: TRBD2
j_call: TRBJ2-3
cdr3_nt: TGTGCCAGCAGCCTCCGCAACCAGCGGGGGGCTCCAGATACGCAGTATTTT
cdr3_aa: CASSLRNQRGAPDTQYF

clone_size: .
v_call: TRBV18
d_call: TRBD1
j_call: TRBJ2-5
cdr3_nt: TGTGCCAGCTCACCGGGACAGCAAGAGACCCAGTACTTC
cdr3_aa: CASSPGQQETQYF

clone_size: .
v_call: TRBV5-5
d_call: .
j_call: TRBJ2-7
cdr3_nt: TGTGCCAGCAGCCAAATAACCACTCGGGAGCAGTACTTC
cdr3_aa: CASSQITTREQYF

clone_size: .
v_call: TRBV6-5
d_call: .
j_call: TRBJ1-2
cdr3_nt: TGTGCCAGCAGTTACGAAAGCGGGATGGGGGTCTATGGCTACACCTTC
cdr3_aa: CASSYESGMGVYGYTF

clone_size: .
v_call: TRBV28
d_call: .
j_call: TRBJ2-5
cdr3_nt: TGTGCCAGCAGGTCCCAAGAGACCCAGTACTTC
cdr3_aa: CASRSQETQYF

clone_size: .
v_call: TRBV19
d_call: .
j_call: TRBJ1-2
cdr3_nt: TGTGCCAGTAGTACCTTGGACCTCAACTATGGCTACACCTTC
cdr3_aa: CASSTLDLNYGYTF

clone_size: .
v_call: TRBV5-6
d_call: .
j_call: TRBJ1-5
cdr3_nt: TGTGCCAGCAGCTTGCGGGGGGCGTCGGGACAGCCCCAGCATTTT
cdr3_aa: CASSLRGASGQPQHF

clone_size: .
v_call: TRBV2
d_call: TRBD1
j_call: TRBJ1-2
cdr3_nt: TGTGCCAGCAGTCCCCGGACAGGGGGCGGAAACTATGGCTACACCTTC
cdr3_aa: CASSPRTGGGNYGYTF

clone_size: .
v_call: TRBV15
d_call: TRBD2
j_call: TRBJ2-1
cdr3_nt: TGTGCCACCAGCAGGCGTACTAGCGGGGGCCCTTACAATGAGCAGTTCTTC
cdr3_aa: CATSRRTSGGPYNEQFF

clone_size: .
v_call: TRBV15
d_call: .
j_call: TRBJ2-1
cdr3_nt: TGTGCCACCAGCAGGGGACAGGGAGGGACTAGTTCCTACAATGAGCAGTTCTTC
cdr3_aa: CATSRGQGGTSSYNEQFF

clone_size: .
v_call: TRBV6-2/TRBV6-3
d_call: TRBD2
j_call: TRBJ2-3
cdr3_nt: TGTGCCAGCAGTTACACGGGACTAGGATCAGATACGCAGTATTTT
cdr3_aa: CASSYTGLGSDTQYF

clone_size: once
v_call: TRBV24-1
d_call: .
j_call: TRBJ1-1
cdr3_nt: TGTGCCACCAGTGATTTGGACGGTTATGAAGCTTTCTTT
cdr3_aa: CATSDLDGYEAFF

clone_size: .
v_call: TRBV5-5
d_call: .
j_call: TRBJ2-5
cdr3_nt: TGTGCCAGCAGCCTCGACAGAGTACAAGAGACCCAGTACTTC
cdr3_aa: CASSLDRVQETQYF

clone_size: .
v_call: TRBV7-9
d_call: .
j_call: TRBJ1-4
cdr3_nt: TGTGCCAGCAGCTTTGGGGCGGAAAAACTGTTTTTT
cdr3_aa: CASSFGAEKLFF

clone_size: once
v_call: TRBV30
d_call: .
j_call: TRBJ2-6
cdr3_nt: TGTGCCTGGAGTCCGGGGACTGGGGCCAACGTCCTGACTTTC
cdr3_aa: CAWSPGTGANVLTF

clone_size: once
v_call: TRBV3-1/TRBV3-2
d_call: .
j_call: TRBJ1-1
cdr3_nt: TGTGCCAGCAGTCAGGTTCCAGGGATCACTGAAGCTTTCTTT
cdr3_aa: CASSQVPGITEAFF

clone_size: .
v_call: TRBV5-6
d_call: .
j_call: TRBJ1-4
cdr3_nt: TGTGCCAGCAAGCTTGGTGTTGGTCGGGCTAATGAAAAACTGTTTTTT
cdr3_aa: CASKLGVGRANEKLFF

clone_size: .
v_call: TRBV27
d_call: .
j_call: TRBJ1-2
cdr3_nt: TGTGCCAGCAGTAAACAGGGACTACAACACTATGGCTACACCTTC
cdr3_aa: CASSKQGLQHYGYTF

clone_size: .
v_call: TRBV19
d_call: .
j_call: TRBJ1-1
cdr3_nt: TGTGCCAGTAGTATATTGGTGGGCGGCACAAACACTGAAGCTTTCTTT
cdr3_aa: CASSILVGGTNTEAFF

clone_size: .
v_call: TRBV3-1/TRBV3-2
d_call: .
j_call: TRBJ1-1
cdr3_nt: TGTGCCAGCAGCCAAGGCCGGACCTTCTTT
cdr3_aa: CASSQGRTFF

clone_size: .
v_call: TRBV7-3
d_call: TRBD2
j_call: TRBJ2-3
cdr3_nt: TGTGCCAGCAGCGCCTTAGCGGGGGCGCCCCGGGGCACAGATACGCAGTATTTT
cdr3_aa: CASSALAGAPRGTDTQYF

clone_size: .
v_call: TRBV28
d_call: TRBD2
j_call: TRBJ2-1
cdr3_nt: TGTGCCAGCAGTTTATGGGGAGCGGGGGGGCTCGGTGAGCAGTTCTTC
cdr3_aa: CASSLWGAGGLGEQFF

clone_size: .
v_call: TRBV28
d_call: .
j_call: TRBJ1-2
cdr3_nt: TGTGCCAGCACCCCCTATGGGGGTTATAACTATGGCTACACCTTC
cdr3_aa: CASTPYGGYNYGYTF

clone_size: .
v_call: TRBV9
d_call: .
j_call: TRBJ2-1
cdr3_nt: TGTGCCAGCAGCGTAGGGGTTCGGGAGTACAATGAGCAGTTCTTC
cdr3_aa: CASSVGVREYNEQFF

clone_size: .
v_call: TRBV7-9
d_call: TRBD2
j_call: TRBJ2-5
cdr3_nt: TGTGCCAGCAGCTTGCCTAGCGGGGGCAAAGAGACCCAGTACTTC
cdr3_aa: CASSLPSGGKETQYF

clone_size: .
v_call: TRBV20-1
d_call: .
j_call: TRBJ2-3
cdr3_nt: TGCAGTGCTAGTTTAAGCCCCGATACGCAGTATTTT
cdr3_aa: CSASLSPDTQYF

clone_size: .
v_call: TRBV4-1
d_call: .
j_call: TRBJ1-4
cdr3_nt: TGCGCCAGCAGCCAAGTTAGAAACAGCCTGAATGAAAAACTGTTTTTT
cdr3_aa: CASSQVRNSLNEKLFF

clone_size: .
v_call: TRBV30
d_call: .
j_call: TRBJ1-3
cdr3_nt: TGTGCCTGGAGTACGGAAGTCTCTGGAAACACCATATATTTT
cdr3_aa: CAWSTEVSGNTIYF